This T cell receptor (beta chain) came from a study of blood T cell repertoires in COVID-19. Study-wide background: Acute and convalescent COVID-19 samples came from the United States, Italy and Spain.

The V end was cut by 0 bases, the J end by 0 bases, with 3 bases between. The germline V gene encodes CDR1 ENHRY and CDR2 SYGVKD. The CDR3 covers 15 residues. In the authors' methods: Reference gene primer amplification in the assay estimated nucleated cell counts. Profiled with immunoSEQ multiplex PCR; TCRdb holds only in-frame clones, not every one. V, J and clone size are those of that table, while D and trimming were read from the DNA. The sample yields about 280,000 clones, almost 90% seen once. Enrolment of Seattle patients took place during active infection, and they were followed longitudinally.

Material: peripheral blood. The chain is built from TRBV10-3 and TRBJ2-6; D remains ambiguous. The clonotype comes from a woman aged 25-40 years with COVID-19, enrolled during active disease. CDR3 nucleotides: TGTGCCATCAGTGAGTCTAACTCTGGGGCCAACGTCCTGACTTTC. It encodes CAISESNSGANVLTF.